These T cell receptor beta chains were read from a single sample in a study of shared clonotypes between healthy human individuals. The assay was immunoSEQ multiplex PCR, and TCRdb's table has in-frame clones only and misses some. The sample lists approximately 400,000 clones; 90% to 98% were seen once. The source material was memory CD8+ T cells sorted from blood. Source of these receptors: a man younger than 45 in good health. Both conserved end residues are part of each CDR3. The order of the fields is clone size, CDR3 length, D gene, V gene, J gene, CDR3 protein, CDR3 DNA. The D gene is left open where the match is weak. Rows may omit the clone size; those that give it use once, few, many or a size class.

abundance: NA
len: 17
d_gene: TRBD2
v_gene: TRBV12-5
j_gene: TRBJ2-2
CDR3aa: CASGWAATSGFTGELFF
CDR3nt: TGTGCTAGTGGTTGGGCAGCGACTAGCGGGTTCACCGGGGAGCTGTTTTTT

abundance: once
len: 15
d_gene: NA
v_gene: TRBV5-1
j_gene: TRBJ2-7
CDR3aa: CASSLAGRLRDEQYF
CDR3nt: TGCGCCAGCAGCTTGGCTGGGCGACTTAGGGACGAGCAGTACTTC

abundance: NA
len: 11
d_gene: NA
v_gene: TRBV28
j_gene: TRBJ1-5
CDR3aa: CASSSPEAQHF
CDR3nt: TGTGCCAGCAGTTCCCCCGAGGCCCAGCATTTT

abundance: once
len: 16
d_gene: TRBD1
v_gene: TRBV28
j_gene: TRBJ2-7
CDR3aa: CASSLADRDRGYEQYF
CDR3nt: TGTGCCAGCAGTTTAGCAGACCGGGACAGGGGGTACGAGCAGTACTTC

abundance: once
len: 15
d_gene: NA
v_gene: TRBV10-3
j_gene: TRBJ2-1
CDR3aa: CAISEGSGAGNEQFF
CDR3nt: TGTGCCATCAGTGAGGGTAGCGGTGCGGGCAATGAGCAGTTCTTC

abundance: NA
len: 16
d_gene: TRBD1
v_gene: TRBV10-3
j_gene: TRBJ2-1
CDR3aa: CAISDHDRGRYNEQFF
CDR3nt: TGTGCCATCAGTGACCACGACAGGGGTAGATACAATGAGCAGTTCTTC

abundance: NA
len: 15
d_gene: TRBD2
v_gene: TRBV5-1
j_gene: TRBJ2-1
CDR3aa: CASSVIAGEGNEQFF
CDR3nt: TGCGCCAGCAGCGTAATAGCGGGAGAAGGTAATGAGCAGTTCTTC

abundance: NA
len: 12
d_gene: NA
v_gene: TRBV19
j_gene: TRBJ1-2
CDR3aa: CASSIKAYGYTF
CDR3nt: TGTGCCAGTAGTATAAAAGCTTATGGCTACACCTTC

abundance: NA
len: 18
d_gene: TRBD2
v_gene: TRBV7-6
j_gene: TRBJ2-3
CDR3aa: CASSLASRLAGGADTQYF
CDR3nt: TGTGCCAGCAGCTTAGCTTCCCGTCTAGCGGGAGGGGCAGATACGCAGTATTTT

abundance: NA
len: 13
d_gene: NA
v_gene: TRBV11-3
j_gene: TRBJ1-1
CDR3aa: CASSLPQGNEAFF
CDR3nt: TGTGCCAGCAGCTTACCCCAGGGGAATGAAGCTTTCTTT

abundance: NA
len: 14
d_gene: NA
v_gene: TRBV5-1
j_gene: TRBJ2-3
CDR3aa: CASSRGRATDTQYF
CDR3nt: TGCGCCAGCAGCAGGGGGAGGGCCACAGATACGCAGTATTTT

abundance: NA
len: 14
d_gene: NA
v_gene: TRBV28
j_gene: TRBJ1-1
CDR3aa: CASSLGGMNTEAFF
CDR3nt: TGTGCCAGCAGCCTGGGGGGGATGAACACTGAAGCTTTCTTT

abundance: NA
len: 11
d_gene: NA
v_gene: TRBV29-1
j_gene: TRBJ2-7
CDR3aa: CSVEQYYEQYF
CDR3nt: TGCAGCGTTGAGCAGTACTACGAGCAGTACTTC

abundance: NA
len: 15
d_gene: NA
v_gene: TRBV7-6
j_gene: TRBJ2-3
CDR3aa: CASSLSFGNGYTQYF
CDR3nt: TGTGCCAGCAGCTTATCGTTTGGCAATGGATATACGCAGTATTTT

abundance: NA
len: 13
d_gene: NA
v_gene: TRBV6-6
j_gene: TRBJ2-7
CDR3aa: CASSYGISYEQYF
CDR3nt: TGTGCCAGCAGTTACGGGATTTCCTACGAGCAGTACTTC

abundance: NA
len: 12
d_gene: NA
v_gene: TRBV7-9
j_gene: TRBJ2-1
CDR3aa: CASSQAVGEQFF
CDR3nt: TGTGCCAGCAGCCAAGCAGTCGGGGAGCAGTTCTTC

abundance: NA
len: 15
d_gene: NA
v_gene: TRBV10-3
j_gene: TRBJ2-1
CDR3aa: CAISESELEYNEQFF
CDR3nt: TGTGCCATCAGTGAGTCGGAGCTAGAGTACAATGAGCAGTTCTTC

abundance: NA
len: 14
d_gene: NA
v_gene: TRBV10-3
j_gene: TRBJ1-1
CDR3aa: CAISPTVLNTEAFF
CDR3nt: TGTGCCATCAGTCCGACGGTACTGAACACTGAAGCTTTCTTT

abundance: NA
len: 15
d_gene: TRBD1
v_gene: TRBV30
j_gene: TRBJ2-7
CDR3aa: CAWSAIGQGTYEQYF
CDR3nt: TGTGCCTGGAGCGCCATAGGACAGGGTACCTACGAGCAGTACTTC

abundance: once
len: 13
d_gene: NA
v_gene: TRBV6-1
j_gene: TRBJ2-7
CDR3aa: CASSATPGYEQYF
CDR3nt: TGTGCCAGCAGCGCGACTCCCGGATACGAGCAGTACTTC

abundance: NA
len: 12
d_gene: NA
v_gene: TRBV30
j_gene: TRBJ1-5
CDR3aa: CAWSAQDQPQHF
CDR3nt: TGTGCCTGGAGTGCCCAAGATCAGCCCCAGCATTTT

abundance: NA
len: 13
d_gene: NA
v_gene: TRBV6-1
j_gene: TRBJ1-2
CDR3aa: CASSVSIWGGYTF
CDR3nt: TGTGCCAGCAGTGTCTCTATCTGGGGCGGCTACACCTTC

abundance: NA
len: 15
d_gene: NA
v_gene: TRBV6-1
j_gene: TRBJ2-1
CDR3aa: CASSVVGPLYNEQFF
CDR3nt: TGTGCCAGCAGTGTAGTGGGCCCCCTTTACAATGAGCAGTTCTTC

abundance: NA
len: 15
d_gene: TRBD2
v_gene: TRBV13
j_gene: TRBJ2-2
CDR3aa: CASSPSGSFTGELFF
CDR3nt: TGTGCCAGCAGCCCCAGCGGGAGTTTCACCGGGGAGCTGTTTTTT

abundance: NA
len: 15
d_gene: TRBD1
v_gene: TRBV4-2
j_gene: TRBJ2-4
CDR3aa: CASSRKKGQGNIQYF
CDR3nt: TGTGCCAGCAGCCGCAAAAAGGGACAGGGAAACATTCAGTACTTC

abundance: few
len: 13
d_gene: NA
v_gene: TRBV28
j_gene: TRBJ2-2
CDR3aa: CASSFGYTGELFF
CDR3nt: TGTGCCAGCAGTTTTGGATACACCGGGGAGCTGTTTTTT

abundance: once
len: 15
d_gene: TRBD2
v_gene: TRBV6-6
j_gene: TRBJ2-7
CDR3aa: CASSRNLAGPYEQYF
CDR3nt: TGTGCCAGCAGCCGAAACCTAGCGGGACCCTACGAGCAGTACTTC

abundance: NA
len: 18
d_gene: NA
v_gene: TRBV2
j_gene: TRBJ2-7
CDR3aa: CASSEQLSVAWFSYEQYF
CDR3nt: TGTGCCAGCAGTGAACAACTTTCGGTCGCATGGTTTTCCTACGAGCAGTACTTC

abundance: NA
len: 13
d_gene: NA
v_gene: TRBV19
j_gene: TRBJ2-1
CDR3aa: CASSSGETKEQFF
CDR3nt: TGTGCCAGTAGTTCCGGGGAGACCAAAGAGCAGTTCTTC

abundance: NA
len: 16
d_gene: NA
v_gene: TRBV11-2
j_gene: TRBJ1-2
CDR3aa: CASSVRGFTASYGYTF
CDR3nt: TGTGCCAGCAGCGTACGGGGTTTTACCGCGAGCTATGGCTACACCTTC

abundance: NA
len: 15
d_gene: TRBD2
v_gene: TRBV4-2
j_gene: TRBJ2-5
CDR3aa: CASSPGTSGQETQYF
CDR3nt: TGTGCCAGCAGCCCTGGGACTAGCGGCCAAGAGACCCAGTACTTC

abundance: NA
len: 14
d_gene: NA
v_gene: TRBV5-5
j_gene: TRBJ2-5
CDR3aa: CASSPRRVQETQYF
CDR3nt: TGTGCCAGCAGCCCCCGACGGGTCCAAGAGACCCAGTACTTC

abundance: NA
len: 15
d_gene: NA
v_gene: TRBV28
j_gene: TRBJ2-6
CDR3aa: CASSFVGSGANVLTF
CDR3nt: TGTGCCAGCAGTTTTGTGGGCTCTGGGGCCAACGTCCTGACTTTC

abundance: NA
len: 15
d_gene: TRBD1
v_gene: TRBV6-1
j_gene: TRBJ2-5
CDR3aa: CASSLLDRAQETQYF
CDR3nt: TGTGCCAGCAGTCTTCTCGACAGGGCCCAAGAGACCCAGTACTTC

abundance: NA
len: 15
d_gene: TRBD1
v_gene: TRBV5-4
j_gene: TRBJ2-5
CDR3aa: CASSLRDRVQETQYF
CDR3nt: TGTGCCAGCAGCTTAAGGGACAGGGTTCAAGAGACCCAGTACTTC

abundance: NA
len: 14
d_gene: NA
v_gene: TRBV28
j_gene: TRBJ2-3
CDR3aa: CASSLIGSTDTQYF
CDR3nt: TGTGCCAGCAGTTTAATCGGTAGCACAGATACGCAGTATTTT

abundance: NA
len: 16
d_gene: NA
v_gene: TRBV7-4
j_gene: TRBJ1-5
CDR3aa: CASSLRISRDKQPQHF
CDR3nt: TGTGCCAGCAGCTTAAGAATTTCCCGGGACAAACAGCCCCAGCATTTT

abundance: NA
len: 13
d_gene: NA
v_gene: TRBV7-9
j_gene: TRBJ1-4
CDR3aa: CASSLGQFEKLFF
CDR3nt: TGTGCCAGCAGCTTAGGACAGTTTGAAAAACTGTTTTTT

abundance: NA
len: 15
d_gene: NA
v_gene: TRBV11-1
j_gene: TRBJ2-3
CDR3aa: CASSLTLREADTQYF
CDR3nt: TGTGCCAGCAGCTTAACCCTCAGGGAGGCAGATACGCAGTATTTT

abundance: few
len: 13
d_gene: NA
v_gene: TRBV9
j_gene: TRBJ1-1
CDR3aa: CASSVAGNTEAFF
CDR3nt: TGTGCCAGCAGCGTAGCAGGGAACACTGAAGCTTTCTTT

abundance: NA
len: 13
d_gene: TRBD1
v_gene: TRBV11-2
j_gene: TRBJ1-2
CDR3aa: CASSFTGDYGYTF
CDR3nt: TGTGCCAGCAGCTTTACAGGGGACTATGGCTACACCTTC

abundance: NA
len: 12
d_gene: NA
v_gene: TRBV6-6
j_gene: TRBJ1-5
CDR3aa: CASHRVGQPQHF
CDR3nt: TGTGCCAGCCATAGAGTAGGCCAGCCCCAGCATTTT

abundance: once
len: 19
d_gene: TRBD2
v_gene: TRBV28
j_gene: TRBJ2-3
CDR3aa: CASRGTSGRRIVVKDTQYF
CDR3nt: TGTGCCAGCAGGGGGACTAGCGGGAGGAGGATTGTAGTTAAAGATACGCAGTATTTT